The rows below give T cell receptor beta chains drawn from one sample of a study of T cells in Graves' hyperthyroidism and ophthalmopathy. TCRdb passed the multiplex PCR reads through MiXCR, listing each CDR3 protein once. The profile shows 600,000 or so distinct CDR3 sequences, about half of them singletons. Material for sequencing was peripheral blood or thyroid tissue (not recorded which). These receptors all stem from a woman aged 18-35 years with Graves' hyperthyroidism. Each CDR3 is given with its conserved first and last residue. A D gene is named only where the DNA matches it firmly. Size is stated for part of the rows, as once, few or many counts, or as a class when the clone is expanded.

TRBV7-8,many,-,TRBJ2-5,CASSLKTAQETQYF,TGTGCCAGCAGCTTAAAGACAGCTCAAGAGACCCAGTACTTC
TRBV29-1,many,TRBD1,TRBJ1-5,CSVEVRDRGVGRTQHF,TGCAGCGTTGAGGTCCGGGACAGGGGTGTGGGGAGGACCCAGCATTTT
TRBV10-3,-,TRBD1,TRBJ1-2,CASGQGVFYGYTF,TGTGCCAGCGGACAGGGTGTCTTCTATGGCTACACCTTC
TRBV10-3,many,-,TRBJ1-1,CASSEGVGETEAFF,TGTGCCAGCAGTGAAGGGGTCGGGGAGACTGAAGCTTTCTTT
TRBV20-1,few,TRBD2,TRBJ2-7,CSASGTSGYEQYF,TGCAGTGCTTCCGGGACTAGTGGCTATGAGCAGTACTTC
TRBV11-2,-,TRBD1,TRBJ2-5,CASSLRTGRETQYF,TGTGCCAGCAGCCTAAGGACAGGCCGAGAGACCCAGTACTTC
TRBV11-2,-,-,TRBJ2-7,CASRGSPDVHEQYF,TGTGCCAGCAGAGGCAGCCCGGACGTCCACGAGCAGTACTTC
TRBV7-9,-,-,TRBJ1-1,CASSPPVGGLHTEAFF,TGTGCCAGCAGCCCTCCCGTCGGGGGGCTCCACACTGAAGCTTTCTTT
TRBV5-8,many,-,TRBJ2-6,CASSLPGSSGANVLTF,TGTGCCAGCAGCTTGCCAGGCAGCTCTGGGGCCAACGTCCTGACTTTC
TRBV5-1,-,-,TRBJ1-1,CASSSPVMNTEAFF,TGCGCCAGCAGCTCACCAGTGATGAACACTGAAGCTTTCTTT
TRBV29-1,-,-,TRBJ2-5,CSARDTWGTQYF,TGCAGCGCCCGGGACACTTGGGGGACCCAGTACTTC
TRBV2,-,TRBD1,TRBJ1-1,CASGQGWRGTFF,TGTGCCAGTGGACAGGGGTGGCGGGGGACTTTCTTT
TRBV7-3,-,TRBD1,TRBJ1-2,CASSLDREVSNYGYTF,TGTGCCAGCAGCTTGGACAGGGAGGTATCTAACTATGGCTACACCTTC
TRBV16,once,-,TRBJ1-3,CASSHLTDYSGNTIYF,TGTGCCAGCAGCCACCTGACAGATTACTCTGGAAACACCATATATTTT
TRBV15,-,TRBD2,TRBJ2-6,CATSRVGGTGANVLTF,TGTGCCACCAGCAGGGTCGGGGGGACTGGGGCCAACGTCCTGACTTTC
TRBV15,-,TRBD2,TRBJ2-7,CATSRPPAGGRYEQYF,TGTGCCACCAGCAGACCCCCCGCGGGGGGACGCTACGAGCAGTACTTC
TRBV29-1,-,-,TRBJ2-3,CSARDARTDTQYF,TGCAGCGCCCGGGACGCCCGCACAGATACGCAGTATTTT
TRBV5-1,-,TRBD1,TRBJ1-5,CASSADRDAGEQSNQPQHF,TGCGCCAGCAGCGCTGACAGGGACGCCGGGGAGCAGAGCAATCAGCCCCAGCATTTT
TRBV5-1,few,-,TRBJ1-1,CASSLDGPNTEAFF,TGCGCCAGCAGCCTGGACGGTCCGAACACTGAAGCTTTCTTT
TRBV25-1,few,-,TRBJ1-2,CASSTSGVFGYGYTF,TGTGCCAGCAGTACCTCAGGGGTCTTCGGTTATGGCTACACCTTC
TRBV7-9,-,-,TRBJ1-6,CAAARSSYNSPLHF,TGTGCCGCGGCAAGGAGCTCCTATAATTCACCCCTCCACTTT
TRBV9,-,TRBD1,TRBJ2-7,CASSVGGQGIVEQYF,TGTGCCAGCAGCGTAGGGGGACAGGGGATAGTCGAGCAGTACTTC
TRBV10-3,-,-,TRBJ2-7,CANGVVHEQYF,TGTGCCAACGGCGTGGTCCACGAGCAGTACTTC
TRBV2,-,-,TRBJ1-4,CASSRESGYGKLFF,TGCGCCAGCAGCCGAGAAAGTGGTTATGGGAAACTGTTTTTT
TRBV25-1,-,-,TRBJ1-2,CASSPPAIGRRYYGYTF,TGTGCCAGCTCACCACCGGCGATAGGCAGGCGATACTATGGCTACACCTTC
TRBV20-1,-,-,TRBJ1-1,CSGLQNTEAFF,TGCAGTGGACTTCAGAACACTGAAGCTTTCTTT
TRBV19,-,TRBD2,TRBJ2-7,CASSIRAGTYEQYF,TGTGCCAGTAGTATTAGAGCGGGGACCTACGAGCAGTACTTC